This TCR beta chain is drawn from a study of T cell changes during pregnancy in multiple sclerosis. Germline V CDR1 and CDR2: SGHTA, FQGTGA. The CDR3 is made up of 16 amino acids. Unmatched junction bases numbered 10, after V lost 5 bases and J lost 4 bases. Using immunoSEQ multiplex PCR, the repertoire was profiled, and TCRdb retains in-frame clones only, with some absent. The data show some 74,000 clones, 92% seen once. The input for sequencing was peripheral blood, taken before pregnancy. The J gene is TRBJ2-2, the V gene TRBV7-3, with 7 bases that match TRBD2. This sequence originates from a female donor with multiple sclerosis, enrolled in a pregnancy study. DNA of the CDR3: TGTGCCAGCAGCAATCCGGGAGGCCGGGGCACCGGGGAGCTGTTTTTT. It specifies CASSNPGGRGTGELFF.